This note documents a single T cell receptor beta chain sequence. The record originates from a study of CD8 T cells in Susac syndrome. This CDR3 spans 16 amino acids. J was trimmed by 5 bases and V by 7 bases; bases with no gene match: 11. Germline loops: CDR1 LGHDT, CDR2 YNNKEL (reference sequence). An amount of RNA that ranged from roughly 0.45 to 1 ug was reverse transcribed with random hexamers. TCRdb passed the immunoSEQ multiplex PCR reads through MiXCR, listing each CDR3 protein once. The data hold 200,000 to 250,000 distinct CDR3 sequences, with 95% observed a single time. The TCR originated in a human donor with multiple sclerosis. Sequencing input: CD4+ T cells from PBMCs. This sequence joins TRBV3-1 and TRBJ2-1; 10 bases are shared with TRBD2. The CDR3 DNA follows: TGTGCCAGCACCTCATCACCTAGCGGGAGCCACAATGAGCAGTTCTTC. It is translated as CASTSSPSGSHNEQFF.